One sample yielded the 8 T cell receptor beta chains listed below, sequenced in a study of blood T cells in healthy people across ages. The authors ran a second PCR of 7 to 11 cycles using a sample-barcoded 5' primer and a J-beta primer mix. Via MiXCR, TCRdb re-called the 5' RACE reads, giving one row per CDR3 protein. Here the sample spans fewer than 1,000,000 distinct CDR3 sequences, about 46% being singletons. Sequenced input: blood. The receptor set was obtained from a man at least 80 years old in good health.

The gene calls are TRBV28 and TRBJ1-1, with 9 nucleotides matching TRBD1. CDR3 length: 15 amino acids. Trimming at V came to 4 bases and at J to 4 bases, leaving 7 bases not matched to a gene. Germline-derived CDR1 and CDR2 are MDHEN and SYDVKM. The CDR3 reads CASSSTDRGLTEAFF. The CDR3 bases are TGTGCCAGCAGTTCCACGGACAGGGGACTCACTGAAGCTTTCTTT.

A few counts support this clonotype. The chain recombines TRBV7-9 with TRBJ2-5, with D hard to call. The CDR3 is 12 amino acids. Germline-derived CDR1 and CDR2 are SEHNR and FQNEAQ (reference sequence). Trimming took 1 base from V and 6 from J, leaving 6 bases between them. This chain's CDR3 is CASSLGFQTQYF. In DNA form, the CDR3 reads TGTGCCAGCAGCTTAGGATTCCAGACCCAGTACTTC. Full variable domain (outside the CDR3, taken from reference TRBV7-9 and TRBJ2-5): DTGVSQNPRHKITKRGQNVTFRCDPISEHNRLYWYRQTLGQGPEFLTYFQNEAQLEKSRLLSDRFSAERPKGSFSTLEIQRTEQGDSAMYLCASSLGFQTQYFGPGTRLLVL.

The V and J genes are TRBV5-6 and TRBJ1-2, with 8 bases matching TRBD1. The CDR3 spans 15 residues. V was pared by 4 bases and J by 4 bases, with 9 bases of the junction left unmatched. Germline CDR1 reads SGHDT; CDR2 reads YYEEEE. The CDR3 reads CASSPRAGGLYGYTF. DNA of the CDR3: TGTGCCAGCAGCCCGCGGGCAGGGGGCCTCTATGGCTACACCTTC.

In its sample, this clonotype was seen a few times. A much larger clone differs from this one at a single base, so this may be a read error. The gene calls are TRBV7-2 and TRBJ2-5, with D maybe TRBD2 (5 bases). The germline V gene has CDR1 SGHTA and CDR2 FQGNSA. This CDR3 spans 14 amino acids. V lost 5 bases to trimming and J lost 3 bases, with 13 bases between them. CDR3 loop: CASSVEVGEETQYF. The CDR3, as DNA: TGTGCCAGCAGCGTAGAAGTCGGGGAAGAGACCCAGTACTTC.

In DNA form, the CDR3 reads TGTGCCAGCAGCCAAGGGACAAAAGTCCTCCACTTT. It specifies CASSQGTKVLHF. The chain uses TRBV4-2 and TRBJ1-6; tentatively, D is TRBD1 (5 bases). There are 12 residues in the CDR3. V shed 1 base and J shed 15 bases, with 10 bases lying between them. The germline gives CDR1 LGHNA, CDR2 YNFKEQ.

This clonotype was found many times. The V and J genes are TRBV4-3 and TRBJ2-3, with D perhaps TRBD2 (5 bases). This CDR3 has 15 residues. Germline values: CDR1 LGHNA, CDR2 YSLEER. Trimming pared 3 bases from V and 0 bases from J, leaving 10 bases between. The CDR3 spells CASSHERSSTDTQYF. CDR3 bases: TGCGCCAGCAGCCACGAGCGGAGCAGCACAGATACGCAGTATTTT.

This clonotype was recorded a few times. V is TRBV12-3 or TRBV12-4 and J is TRBJ2-7; 9 positions agree with TRBD1. The CDR3 has 13 residues. V lost 4 bases and J lost 10; bases outside the gene matches: 8. The CDR3 bases are TGTGCCAGCAGTTCGACAGGGGGGTTTGACCAGTACTTC. Its protein is CASSSTGGFDQYF.

This clonotype came up a few times. The gene calls are TRBV7-2 and TRBJ2-5, with D uncertain. Between the trimmed V and J ends, which lost 1 base and 1 base, there was a span of 7 bases. Germline V gene lookup returns CDR1 SGHTA and CDR2 FQGNSA. The CDR3 has 14 amino acids. The CDR3 DNA is TGTGCCAGCAGCTTAGGAATGATCCAAGAGACCCAGTACTTC. Translating gives CASSLGMIQETQYF.